This T cell receptor beta chain comes out of a study of Graves' ophthalmopathy and Graves' hyperthyroidism. Study-level findings and limits: Most thyroid clonotypes expanded beyond 0.001 frequency were also found in blood.

Investigators amplified TCR beta CDR3 regions from RNA transcripts. The first round was an RT-PCR with HTBI primers, and the second round was a multiplex PCR. TCRdb recomputed calls from the multiplex PCR reads with MiXCR, one row per CDR3 protein. The sample lists around 400,000 distinct CDR3 sequences; around 19% were seen once. This clonotype was counted many times. Antigen: not known. Ophthalmopathy donors were characterized by moderate-to-severe activity, CAS of at least 3, NOSPECS of at least 4, and duration under 3 months. The diagnostic workup employed clinical symptoms, serum thyroxine, TRAb, thyroid ultrasound and orbital computed tomography. V lost 4 bases and J 4 bases, leaving 13 bases between the germline ends. Per germline, CDR1 MNHEY and CDR2 SVGEGT. CDR3 length: 14 residues.

This receptor was identified in a woman aged 18-30 years with Graves' ophthalmopathy. The specimen sequenced was peripheral blood. This chain joins TRBV6-2 or TRBV6-3 and TRBJ2-5, with D perhaps matching TRBD2 (5 bases). CDR3 DNA: TGTGCCAGCAGTTGGCTACTTGCGGGAGAGACCCAGTACTTC. Amino acids: CASSWLLAGETQYF.